This TCR beta chain came from a study of early T cells in non-severe SARS-CoV-2 infection. CDR3 length equals 14 residues. Individual cDNA molecules carried attached unique molecular identifiers. One entry per CDR3 protein results from TCRdb running MiXCR on the 5' RACE reads. Here the sample spans about 64,000 distinct CDR3 sequences, about an eighth being singletons. This clonotype was seen a few times. The junction does not match germline at one end; this may be a read error. This TCR derives from an adult who was a healthcare worker with PCR-confirmed SARS-CoV-2 infection or an uninfected control (not recorded which). The specimen was whole blood. The J gene is TRBJ2-7, the V gene TRBV12-3 or TRBV12-4; D remains unclear. The CDR3 spells CASSPEGRSSEQYF. DNA for the CDR3: TGTGCCAGCAGTCCCGAAGGCAGGTCCTCCGAGCAGTACTTC.